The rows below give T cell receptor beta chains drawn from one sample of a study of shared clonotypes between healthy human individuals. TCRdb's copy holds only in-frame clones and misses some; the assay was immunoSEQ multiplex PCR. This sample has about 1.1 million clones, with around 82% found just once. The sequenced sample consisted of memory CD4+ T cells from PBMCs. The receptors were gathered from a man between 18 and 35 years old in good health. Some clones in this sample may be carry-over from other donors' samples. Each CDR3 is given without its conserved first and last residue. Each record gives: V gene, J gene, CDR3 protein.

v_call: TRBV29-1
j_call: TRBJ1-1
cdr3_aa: SAYDRGGTEAF

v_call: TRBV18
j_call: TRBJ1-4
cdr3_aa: ASSHRGSNEKLF

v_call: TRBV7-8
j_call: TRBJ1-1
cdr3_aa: ASSLAGRRNTEAF

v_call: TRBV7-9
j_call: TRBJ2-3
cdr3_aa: ASSLGAGVKDTQY

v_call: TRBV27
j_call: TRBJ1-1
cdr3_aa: ASSFIFRVGTEAF

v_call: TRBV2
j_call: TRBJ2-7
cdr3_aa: ASSGGISYEQY

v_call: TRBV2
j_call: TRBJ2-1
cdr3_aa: ASKGLAGVGQF

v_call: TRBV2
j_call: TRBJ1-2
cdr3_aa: ASSEVGEVLAGRGYT

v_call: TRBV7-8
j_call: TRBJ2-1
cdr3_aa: ASSFGQEKQF

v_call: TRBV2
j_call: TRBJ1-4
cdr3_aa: ASSVYEKLF

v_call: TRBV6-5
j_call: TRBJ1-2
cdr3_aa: ASTPGDSYGYT

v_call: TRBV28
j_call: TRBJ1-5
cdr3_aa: ASSPLDGYQPQH

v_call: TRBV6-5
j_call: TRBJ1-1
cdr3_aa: ASKAGEVTEAF

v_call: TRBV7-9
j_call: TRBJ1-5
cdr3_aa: ASSLGQGSPPQH

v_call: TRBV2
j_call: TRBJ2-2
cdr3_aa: AARTSGRTGELF

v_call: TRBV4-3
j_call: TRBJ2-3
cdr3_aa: ASSQEYGLATDTQY

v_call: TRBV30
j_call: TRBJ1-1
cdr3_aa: AWSGGTGEAF

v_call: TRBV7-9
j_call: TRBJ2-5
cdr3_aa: ASSSRTGAETQY

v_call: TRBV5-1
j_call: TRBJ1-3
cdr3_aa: ASSLAVDSGGNTIY

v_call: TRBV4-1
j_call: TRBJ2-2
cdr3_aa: ASSQVGQGDTGELF

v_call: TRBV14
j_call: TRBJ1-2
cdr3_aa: ASSPLFKNPYGYT

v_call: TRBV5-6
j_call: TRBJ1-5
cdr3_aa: ASSSQGQIQPQH

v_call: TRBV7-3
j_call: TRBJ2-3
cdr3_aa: ASSLSTSLAQQY

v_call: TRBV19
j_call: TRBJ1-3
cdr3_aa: ASSSSGGRGGTIY

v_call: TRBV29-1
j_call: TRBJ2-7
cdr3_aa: SVAWGGPFPEQY

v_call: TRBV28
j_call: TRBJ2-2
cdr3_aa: ASSQGWNTGELF

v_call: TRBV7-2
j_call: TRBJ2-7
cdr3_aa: ASSLARGSLNYEQY

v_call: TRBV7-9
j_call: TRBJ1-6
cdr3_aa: ASSPEVGSPLH

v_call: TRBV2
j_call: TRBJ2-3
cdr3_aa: ASSAQGGTDTQY

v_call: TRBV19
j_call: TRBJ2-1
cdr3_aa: ASSIVLVAPYNEQF

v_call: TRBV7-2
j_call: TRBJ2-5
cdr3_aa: ASTLAGLQETQY

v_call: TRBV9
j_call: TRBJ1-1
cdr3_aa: ASSVTGSRVTEAF

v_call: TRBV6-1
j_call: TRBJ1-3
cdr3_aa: ASSEAGYTIY

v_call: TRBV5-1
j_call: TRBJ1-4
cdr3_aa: ASRPGPEGEKLF

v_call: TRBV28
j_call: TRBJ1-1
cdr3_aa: ASSPTANTEAF

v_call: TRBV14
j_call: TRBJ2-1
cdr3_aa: ASSQKEGWLGGNEQF

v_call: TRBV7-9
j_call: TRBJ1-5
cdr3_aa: ASSLGSQGSNQPQH

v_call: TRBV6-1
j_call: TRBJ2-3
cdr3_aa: ASSARRLGDTQY

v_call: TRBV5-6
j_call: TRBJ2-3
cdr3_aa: ASSLRWAGGGADTQY

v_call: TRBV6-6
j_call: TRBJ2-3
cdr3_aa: ASIQGLKTDTQY

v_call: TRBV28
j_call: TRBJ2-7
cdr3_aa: ASSSRDRDYEQY